One T cell receptor (beta chain) is described in this entry. These data belong to a study of blood T cell repertoires in COVID-19. TCRdb's copy holds only in-frame clones and misses some; the assay was immunoSEQ multiplex PCR. Of 250,000 to 350,000 clones listed, about 93% are singletons. V was pared by 8 bases and J by 6 bases, with 17 bases of the junction left unmatched. The CDR3 totals 17 residues. Germline CDR1 is SEHNR and CDR2 is FQNEAQ (reference sequence). Adults between about 18 and 95 years of age took part from under 25 US areas. This clonotype originated in a woman aged 25 to 39 who had recovered from COVID-19. V gene TRBV7-9 combines with J gene TRBJ1-2; 11 bases map to TRBD1. The specimen was PBMCs or T cells enriched from blood (not recorded which). The CDR3: CASGDRYEGTGGNGYTF. CDR3 DNA sequence: TGTGCCAGCGGGGACCGATATGAGGGGACAGGGGGAAATGGCTACACCTTC.